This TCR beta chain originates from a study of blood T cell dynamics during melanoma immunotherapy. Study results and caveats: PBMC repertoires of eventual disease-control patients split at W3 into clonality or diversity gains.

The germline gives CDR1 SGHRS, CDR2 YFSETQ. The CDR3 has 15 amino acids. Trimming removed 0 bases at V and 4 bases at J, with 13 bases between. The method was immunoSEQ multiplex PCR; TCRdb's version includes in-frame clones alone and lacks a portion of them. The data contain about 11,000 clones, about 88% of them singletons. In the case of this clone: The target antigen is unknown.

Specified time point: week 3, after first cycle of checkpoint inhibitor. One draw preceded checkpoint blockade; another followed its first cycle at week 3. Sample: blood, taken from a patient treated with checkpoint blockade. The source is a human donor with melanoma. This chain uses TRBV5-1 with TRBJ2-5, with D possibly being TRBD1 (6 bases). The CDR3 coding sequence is TGCGCCAGCAGCTTGGCCGTCAGGGGAATAGAGACCCAGTACTTC. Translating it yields CASSLAVRGIETQYF.